The TCR beta chain described here comes from a study of T cells after yellow fever vaccination. Looking at the study overall: Where fractions had low cell numbers, libraries were prepared from them with the SMART-Seq v4 Ultra Low Input RNA kit. Study-level results: In post-booster samples, most primary-vaccination clones reappeared (just under 98% CD4, around 87% CD8). Of the clonotypes, a small share occurred in both CD4 and CD8 compartments.

As for this clonotype: No antigen is known for it.

V lost 2 bases and J lost 5, with 18 bases in between. CDR1 and CDR2 from the germline V gene are SGHVS and FNYEAQ. This CDR3 has 17 residues. TCR cDNA, made by 5'RACE template switching, carried an added universal primer site and UMIs. In TCRdb, the 5' RACE reads were re-called with MiXCR into one record per CDR3 protein. The sample records 400,000 or so distinct CDR3 sequences, about 6.2% being singletons. This sequence joins TRBV7-6 and TRBJ2-2; possibly TRBD1 for D (6 bases). This receptor was taken from a man under 40 who received the YFV17D yellow fever vaccine. The source material was PBMCs, sampled 5 days after the yellow fever booster vaccination. Here the CDR3 DNA reads TGTGCCAGCAGCTTATCTGGACAGCCCCTAATTACCGGGGAGCTGTTTTTT. Encoded protein: CASSLSGQPLITGELFF.